This T cell receptor beta chain was captured in a study of blood T cell repertoires in COVID-19. Looking at the study overall: Samples came from the United States, Italy and Spain, spanning acute and convalescent COVID-19.

Measured with immunoSEQ multiplex PCR; TCRdb has only the in-frame clones, and not every one. The repertoire consists of around 300,000 clones, with around 90% occurring once and the leading ten covering about 1.7%. Clinical histories supplied by participants themselves formed the basis of cohort assignment. This TCR was recovered from a woman aged 18 to 35 with acute COVID-19. What was sequenced was PBMCs or T cells enriched from blood (not recorded which).

The CDR3 loop is CASSQVLANTIYF. CDR3 coding DNA: TGTGCCAGCAGCCAAGTGTTAGCGAACACCATATATTTT. The V gene is TRBV4-2, the J gene TRBJ1-3; D gene uncertain. CDR3 length equals 13 residues. Trimming stripped 1 base from V and 7 bases from J, with 8 bases between. Germline CDR1 LGHNA, CDR2 YNFKEQ.